A single sample is the source of the 30 T cell receptor beta chains below, sequenced in a study of cytomegalovirus exposure and HLA in healthy donors. The study ran its PCR with 60 Vbeta and 13 Jbeta primers. TCRdb keeps only in-frame clones here, not all; method: immunoSEQ multiplex PCR. The sample yields about 160,000 clones, around 84% seen once. The sample consisted of PBMCs. The receptors come from a man aged 50 to 59 in good health and CMV-seropositive.

V is TRBV2 and J is TRBJ2-7; 12 nucleotides agree with TRBD2. The CDR3 is made up of 14 amino acids. Germline loops: CDR1 SNHLY, CDR2 FYNNEI. The V and J ends lost 4 bases and 2 bases, in that order; junction bases with no gene match: 0. The CDR3 coding sequence is TGTGCCAGCAGTGGGACTAGCGGGGCCTACGAGCAGTACTTC. Amino acids: CASSGTSGAYEQYF.

The gene calls are TRBV6-5 and TRBJ2-1; 11 bases are shared with TRBD1. The CDR3 spans 15 residues. Germline V lookup: CDR1 MNHEY, CDR2 SVGAGI. Trimming removed 6 bases from V and 5 bases from J; junction bases left unmatched: 6. The CDR3 spells CASSHGQGADNEQFF. The CDR3 bases are TGTGCCAGCAGCCATGGACAGGGGGCAGACAATGAGCAGTTCTTC.

The chain employs TRBV5-1 and TRBJ2-3; TRBD1 matches 9 bases. V shed 3 bases, J shed 1 base, and the junction held 6 bases outside the gene matches. CDR1 and CDR2 (germline): SGHRS, YFSETQ. CDR3 length equals 16 residues. The CDR3 DNA is TGCGCCAGCAGCTCCCGGACAGGGGTGGGCACAGATACGCAGTATTTT. Translated, it gives CASSSRTGVGTDTQYF.

The count of this clone is one. The chain combines TRBV5-4 with TRBJ2-5; tentatively, D is TRBD2 (6 bases). Trimming took 3 bases from V and 5 from J, leaving 20 bases between them. Per germline, CDR1 SGHNT and CDR2 YYREEE (reference sequence). The CDR3 is 16 amino acids. The CDR3 reads CASSSWGDIAAETQYF. The CDR3 coding sequence is TGTGCCAGCAGCTCCTGGGGGGATATAGCGGCTGAGACCCAGTACTTC.

The chain has TRBV5-8 and TRBJ2-5; possibly TRBD2 for D (6 bases). The CDR3 covers 15 residues. Trimming took 2 bases from V and 8 from J, leaving 19 bases between them. The germline V gene encodes CDR1 SGHTS and CDR2 YDEGEE. CDR3 residues: CASSFGGKTGETQYF. The DNA for the CDR3 is TGTGCCAGCAGCTTTGGGGGAAAAACGGGGGAAACCCAGTACTTC.

V usage is TRBV6-5 and J usage is TRBJ1-2; possibly TRBD1 for D (5 bases). This CDR3 is built from 14 residues. V was cut by 0 bases and J by 5 bases, with 10 bases left in between. Germline V gives CDR1 MNHEY, CDR2 SVGAGI. This CDR3 reads CASSYSNQGYGYTF. The CDR3 DNA reads as TGTGCCAGCAGTTACTCGAATCAGGGTTATGGCTACACCTTC.

This sequence joins TRBV9 and TRBJ2-5, with 11 bases fitting TRBD2. This CDR3 contains 17 residues. Germline V gives CDR1 SGDLS, CDR2 YYNGEE. Trimming took 0 bases from V and 4 from J; bases not matched to a gene: 8. The CDR3 sequence: CASSVGSSGGAIETQYF. CDR3 nucleotide sequence: TGTGCCAGCAGCGTAGGGAGTAGCGGGGGGGCCATAGAGACCCAGTACTTC.

Here the CDR3 reads CASSLASELSGNTIYF. CDR3 bases: TGTGCCAGCAGCTTGGCGTCGGAGCTCTCTGGAAACACCATATATTTT. The chain combines TRBV5-6 with TRBJ1-3; D unresolved. Trimming removed 0 bases at V and 0 bases at J, with 10 bases between. Looked up from germline, CDR1 is SGHDT and CDR2 is YYEEEE. CDR3 size: 16 residues.

The rearrangement links TRBV9 to TRBJ2-2; D unclear. V lost 0 bases and J 0 bases, leaving 12 bases between the germline ends. The CDR3 runs to 17 residues. Germline CDR1 and CDR2: SGDLS and YYNGEE. CDR3 in DNA: TGTGCCAGCAGCGTAGAAGGAGCCCTACCGAACACCGGGGAGCTGTTTTTT. Protein: CASSVEGALPNTGELFF.

This clone was counted a few times. The chain combines TRBV11-2 with TRBJ2-7; D may be TRBD1 (5 bases). CDR1 SGHAT and CDR2 FQNNGV come from the germline V gene. Trimming took off 0 bases at V and 2 bases at J, with 17 bases between the two ends. This CDR3 has 17 amino acids. CDR3 nucleotide sequence: TGTGCCAGCAGCTTAGAGTTGGACACCCTATTAACCTACGAGCAGTACTTC. Protein: CASSLELDTLLTYEQYF.

CDR3 sequence (DNA): TGCGCCAGCAGCTCGGGACTAGCGGGAGTTGTTGAGCAGTTCTTC. Translation: CASSSGLAGVVEQFF. The V call is TRBV5-1, the J call TRBJ2-1, with 14 positions matching TRBD2. The junction had 5 bases not matched to a gene; V was cut back by 3 bases and J by 9 bases. This CDR3 has 15 amino acids. CDR1 and CDR2 (germline): SGHRS, YFSETQ.

The rearrangement joins TRBV10-2 to TRBJ2-7, with 9 bases that match TRBD2. V trimming: 8 bases; J trimming: 2 bases; junction bases outside the gene matches: 10. Germline CDR1 reads WSHSY; CDR2 reads SAAADI. The CDR3 has 15 residues. The CDR3: CASASGLAGPYEQYF. The CDR3 nucleotides read TGCGCCAGCGCGAGCGGGCTAGCGGGGCCCTACGAGCAGTACTTC.

This clone was recorded once. The chain is built from TRBV7-9 and TRBJ2-3, with 11 bases fitting TRBD2. In germline, CDR1 is SEHNR, CDR2 FQNEAQ (reference sequence). The CDR3 runs 15 residues. Losses at the gene ends were 4 bases for V and 10 bases for J; bases not matched to a gene: 10. The CDR3, as DNA: TGTGCCAGCAGCTGGAGTAGCGGGGGGGCGGTTGCGCAGTATTTT. Its translation: CASSWSSGGAVAQYF.

V is TRBV2 and J is TRBJ1-1; D is ambiguous. The CDR3 is made up of 14 amino acids. Germline CDR1 is SNHLY and CDR2 is FYNNEI. The V and J ends lost 6 bases and 0 bases respectively, with 11 bases between them. The CDR3 bases are TGTGCCAGCAGGGTAGACACGTTGAACACTGAAGCTTTCTTT. This codes for CASRVDTLNTEAFF.

The V and J genes are TRBV27 and TRBJ2-6; a weak D match, TRBD1 (5 bases). Germline V lookup: CDR1 MNHEY, CDR2 SMNVEV (reference sequence). The CDR3 has 15 residues. V lost 6 bases to trimming and J lost 2 bases, with 11 bases between them. The chain's CDR3 is CASSYRNAGANVLTF. CDR3 in DNA: TGTGCCAGCAGCTACAGGAACGCTGGGGCCAACGTCCTGACTTTC.

The chain joins TRBV19 to TRBJ1-3, with TRBD1 identical over 10 bases. CDR3 size: 16 residues. In germline, CDR1 is LNHDA, CDR2 SQIVND (reference sequence). The trim removed 5 bases at V and 4 bases at J, leaving 8 bases unmatched. The CDR3 DNA sequence: TGTGCCAGTAGTCCGACGACAGGGGGCGCAGGAAACACCATATATTTT. It translates to CASSPTTGGAGNTIYF.

This clone was counted only a few times. The chain carries TRBV11-2 and TRBJ1-2; the D gene is possibly TRBD1 (6 bases). This CDR3 has 16 amino acids. Looked up from germline, CDR1 is SGHAT and CDR2 is FQNNGV. The V gene lost 1 base and the J gene lost 7 bases, with 19 bases spanning the gap. The chain's CDR3 is CASSLAQGAVGAGYTF. CDR3 bases: TGTGCCAGCAGCTTAGCACAGGGAGCGGTCGGGGCTGGCTACACCTTC.

This chain joins TRBV9 and TRBJ2-2; TRBD1 is a possible D gene (6 bases). CDR1 is SGDLS, CDR2 YYNGEE, per germline. Trimming removed 3 bases from V and 0 bases from J, with 12 bases in between. This CDR3 comprises 16 residues. CDR3: CASSAAGQTNTGELFF. As DNA, the CDR3 is TGTGCCAGCAGCGCAGCCGGACAGACGAACACCGGGGAGCTGTTTTTT.

The J gene is TRBJ1-3, the V gene TRBV6-1; D is ambiguous. Trimming cost V 2 bases and J 8 bases, with 10 bases left between them. Germline CDR1 reads MNHNS; CDR2 reads SASEGT. CDR3 length equals 13 residues. The CDR3 region has the DNA TGTGCCAGCAGTGAATTGGGCTTAGACACCATATATTTT. Translated: CASSELGLDTIYF.

This clone was seen only a few times. This chain connects TRBV5-1 to TRBJ2-3, with 10 bases aligning to TRBD1. The V gene end was trimmed by 0 bases and the J gene end by 2 bases; junction bases not matched to a gene: 3. Germline assignment: CDR1 SGHRS and CDR2 YFSETQ. CDR3 length equals 16 residues. The CDR3 bases are TGCGCCAGCAGCTTGGGGGACAGGGGCCCCACAGATACGCAGTATTTT. Translated: CASSLGDRGPTDTQYF.

The J gene is TRBJ2-1, the V gene TRBV27; 9 bases match TRBD2. The CDR3 length is 16 residues. V dropped 2 bases and J dropped 7; count of bases not matched to a gene: 9. CDR1 and CDR2 (germline): MNHEY, SMNVEV (reference sequence). The CDR3 DNA reads as TGTGCCAGCAGTTTAATAGGCGGGAGGGCCGGGAATGAGCAGTTCTTC. Its translation: CASSLIGGRAGNEQFF.

This rearrangement joins TRBV9 to TRBJ2-1; 7 bases match TRBD2. This CDR3 contains 15 residues. With V trimmed by 2 bases and J by 6 bases, 8 bases remained unmatched. Germline V gene lookup returns CDR1 SGDLS and CDR2 YYNGEE. In nucleotides, the CDR3 is TGTGCCAGCAGCGTGTCGGGGGAGGGAATCAATGAGCAGTTCTTC. Protein sequence: CASSVSGEGINEQFF.

The V and J genes are TRBV11-3 and TRBJ1-1; D gene uncertain. Between the trimmed V and J ends, which lost 1 base and 3 bases, there was a span of 9 bases. The CDR3 has 14 amino acids. Germline lookup yields CDR1 SGHNT and CDR2 YENEEA. CDR3 residues: CASSLGDKYTEAFF. CDR3 DNA: TGTGCCAGCAGCTTAGGTGACAAATACACTGAAGCTTTCTTT. Full variable domain (outside the CDR3, taken from reference TRBV11-3 and TRBJ1-1): EAGVVQSPRYKIIEKKQPVAFWCNPISGHNTLYWYLQNLGQGPELLIRYENEEAVDDSQLPKDRFSAERLKGVDSTLKIQPAELGDSAVYLCASSLGDKYTEAFFGQGTRLTVV.

This chain connects TRBV7-8 to TRBJ2-5; D is possibly TRBD1 (6 bases). Germline V CDR1 and CDR2: SGHVS, FQNEAQ. The CDR3 runs to 15 residues. V shed 10 bases and J shed 1 base, with 19 bases lying between them. DNA for the CDR3: TGTGCCATCCAGCGGTTCAGGGGACCCCAAGAGACCCAGTACTTC. It specifies CAIQRFRGPQETQYF. Based on the CDR3 plus reference TRBV7-8 and TRBJ2-5, the full variable domain is GAGVSQSPRYKVAKRGQDVALRCDPISGHVSLFWYQQALGQGPEFLTYFQNEAQLDKSGLPSDRFFAERPEGSVSTLKIQRTQQEDSAVYLCAIQRFRGPQETQYFGPGTRLLVL.

This clone was picked up a small number of times. This chain connects TRBV5-4 to TRBJ1-1; no reliable D call. CDR3 length: 12 residues. V was cut by 2 bases and J by 7 bases, with 9 bases left in between. Per germline, CDR1 SGHNT and CDR2 YYREEE (reference sequence). CDR3 sequence (DNA): TGTGCCAGCAGCTTATTCTACAGTGAAGCTTTCTTT. This translates into CASSLFYSEAFF.

The CDR3 coding sequence is TGTGCCAGCAGTCCAGGCAGGAGCACAGATACGCAGTATTTT. This gives the protein CASSPGRSTDTQYF. The chain uses TRBV5-4 and TRBJ2-3, with D uncertain. The V and J ends lost 5 bases and 0 bases respectively, with 10 bases between them. The length of the CDR3 is 14 residues. Germline V gene data show CDR1 as SGHNT and CDR2 as YYREEE (reference sequence).

The chain combines TRBV2 with TRBJ2-7; 9 nucleotides line up with TRBD1. The CDR3 extends over 15 amino acids. Germline V CDR1 and CDR2: SNHLY, FYNNEI. The V and J ends lost 6 bases and 7 bases, in that order; junction bases with no gene match: 13. Here the CDR3 DNA reads TGTGCCAGCAGAACGAACCGGGACAGGGTTTTTGAGCAGTACTTC. Encoded protein: CASRTNRDRVFEQYF.

This clone showed up many times. V usage is TRBV19 and J usage is TRBJ2-1; 11 bases map to TRBD2. The ends lost 3 bases at V and 7 bases at J; junction bases unmatched: 5. CDR3 length equals 15 residues. Per germline, CDR1 LNHDA and CDR2 SQIVND (reference sequence). The CDR3 loop reads CASSILASGGNEQFF. The CDR3 nucleotides are TGTGCCAGTAGTATCCTGGCTAGCGGGGGGAATGAGCAGTTCTTC.

This chain connects TRBV6-4 to TRBJ2-7, with D maybe TRBD2 (5 bases). CDR1 MRHNA and CDR2 SNTAGT come from the germline V gene. This CDR3 contains 20 residues. Trimming pared 5 bases from V and 4 bases from J, leaving 33 bases between. The CDR3: CASSMGGPGSGRSGIYEQYV. In DNA, the CDR3 is TGTGCCAGCAGTATGGGCGGACCCGGGTCCGGCCGTTCGGGGATATACGAGCAGTACGTC.

This clone was detected once. J is TRBJ2-7 and V is TRBV7-9, with 9 bases that match TRBD2. This CDR3 is built from 16 residues. Per germline, CDR1 SEHNR and CDR2 FQNEAQ (reference sequence). The CDR3 protein is CSSSKLAGSSSYEQYV. The CDR3 DNA is TGTTCCAGCAGCAAACTAGCGGGTTCCAGCTCCTACGAGCAGTACGTC.